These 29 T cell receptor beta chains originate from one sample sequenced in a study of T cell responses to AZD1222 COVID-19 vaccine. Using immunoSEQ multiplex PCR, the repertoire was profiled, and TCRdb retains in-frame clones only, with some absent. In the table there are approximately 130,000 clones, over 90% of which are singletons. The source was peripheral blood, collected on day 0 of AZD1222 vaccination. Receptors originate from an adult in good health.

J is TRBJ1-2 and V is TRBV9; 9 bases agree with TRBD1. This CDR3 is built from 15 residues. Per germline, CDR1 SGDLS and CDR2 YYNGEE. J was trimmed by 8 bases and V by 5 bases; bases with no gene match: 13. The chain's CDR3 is CASRQQGAPWKGYTF. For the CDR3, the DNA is TGTGCCAGCAGGCAACAGGGGGCGCCGTGGAAAGGCTACACCTTC.

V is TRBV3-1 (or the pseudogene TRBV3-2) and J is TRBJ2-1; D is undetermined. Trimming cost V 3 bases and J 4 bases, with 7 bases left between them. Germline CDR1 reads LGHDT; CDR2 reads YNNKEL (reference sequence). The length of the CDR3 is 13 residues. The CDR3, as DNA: TGTGCCAGCAGCCAGACCCTTTACAATGAGCAGTTCTTC. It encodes CASSQTLYNEQFF.

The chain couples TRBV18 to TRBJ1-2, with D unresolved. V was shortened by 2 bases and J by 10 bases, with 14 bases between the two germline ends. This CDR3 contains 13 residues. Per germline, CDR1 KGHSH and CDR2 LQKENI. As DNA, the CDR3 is TGTGCCAGCTCACCATCACGGAACGTAGACTACACCTTC. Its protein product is CASSPSRNVDYTF.

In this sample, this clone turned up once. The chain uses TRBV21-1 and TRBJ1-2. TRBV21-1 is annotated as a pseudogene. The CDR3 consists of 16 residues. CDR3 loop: CASSTPDCTLNYGYTF. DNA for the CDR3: TGTGCCAGCAGCACGCCCGATTGCACTTTAAACTATGGCTACACCTTC.

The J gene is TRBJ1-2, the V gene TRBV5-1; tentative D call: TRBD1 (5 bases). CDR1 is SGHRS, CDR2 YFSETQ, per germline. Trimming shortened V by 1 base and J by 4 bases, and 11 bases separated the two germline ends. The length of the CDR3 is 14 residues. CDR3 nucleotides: TGCGCCAGCAGCTTGCTAGACAGTGCCTATGGCTACACCTTC. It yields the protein CASSLLDSAYGYTF.

The CDR3: CASSKLGGGTLDPSNQPQHF. Here the CDR3 DNA reads TGTGCCAGCAGCAAGCTAGGGGGCGGGACACTAGACCCTAGCAATCAGCCCCAGCATTTT. V is TRBV5-4 and J is TRBJ1-5; 7 nucleotides match TRBD1. Germline V gene data show CDR1 as SGHNT and CDR2 as YYREEE (reference sequence). Trimming cost V 4 bases and J 0 bases; bases outside gene matches: 19. The CDR3 has 20 residues. Drawing the rest from reference TRBV5-4 and TRBJ1-5, the complete variable domain is ETGVTQSPTHLIKTRGQQVTLRCSSQSGHNTVSWYQQALGQGPQFIFQYYREEENGRGNFPPRFSGLQFPNYSSELNVNALELDDSALYLCASSKLGGGTLDPSNQPQHFGDGTRLSIL.

The CDR3 spells CSASPGVRSGFGSPLHF. CDR3 DNA: TGCAGTGCTAGTCCGGGGGTCCGGTCAGGGTTTGGTTCACCCCTCCACTTT. V and J are TRBV20-1 and TRBJ1-6, with D perhaps TRBD1 (5 bases). The V end was cut by 3 bases, the J end by 9 bases, with 24 bases between. This CDR3 is 17 amino acids long. Germline V lookup: CDR1 DFQATT, CDR2 SNEGSKA (reference sequence).

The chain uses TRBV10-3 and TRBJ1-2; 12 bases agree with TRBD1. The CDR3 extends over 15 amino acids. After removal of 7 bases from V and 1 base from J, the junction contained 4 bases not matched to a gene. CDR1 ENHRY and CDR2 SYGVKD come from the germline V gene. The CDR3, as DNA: TGTGCCATCATGGGGGACAGGGGGCTTAACTATGGCTACACCTTC. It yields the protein CAIMGDRGLNYGYTF.

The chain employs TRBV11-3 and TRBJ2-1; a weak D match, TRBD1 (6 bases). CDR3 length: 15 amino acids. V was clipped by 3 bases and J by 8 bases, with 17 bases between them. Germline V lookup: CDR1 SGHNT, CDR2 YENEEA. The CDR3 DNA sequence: TGTGCCAGCAGCTTGGACAGTGGCTTTAGCCATGAGCAGTTCTTC. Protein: CASSLDSGFSHEQFF.

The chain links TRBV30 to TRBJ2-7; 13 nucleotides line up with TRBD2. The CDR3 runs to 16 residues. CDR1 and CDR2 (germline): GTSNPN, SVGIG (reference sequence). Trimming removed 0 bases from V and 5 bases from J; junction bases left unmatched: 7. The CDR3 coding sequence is TGTGCCTGGAGTGTACTGGGACTAGCGGGGCACGACGAGCAGTACTTC. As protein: CAWSVLGLAGHDEQYF.

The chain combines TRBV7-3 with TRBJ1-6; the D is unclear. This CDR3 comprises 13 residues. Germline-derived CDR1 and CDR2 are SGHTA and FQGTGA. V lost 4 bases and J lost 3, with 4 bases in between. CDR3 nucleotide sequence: TGTGCCAGCAGCTACCGCTATAATTCACCCCTCCACTTT. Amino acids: CASSYRYNSPLHF.

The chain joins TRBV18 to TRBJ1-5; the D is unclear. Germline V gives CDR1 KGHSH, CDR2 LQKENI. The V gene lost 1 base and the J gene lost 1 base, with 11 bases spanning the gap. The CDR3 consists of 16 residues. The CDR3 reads CASSPRTGSSNQPQHF. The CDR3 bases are TGTGCCAGCTCACCACGGACGGGGTCGAGCAATCAGCCCCAGCATTTT.

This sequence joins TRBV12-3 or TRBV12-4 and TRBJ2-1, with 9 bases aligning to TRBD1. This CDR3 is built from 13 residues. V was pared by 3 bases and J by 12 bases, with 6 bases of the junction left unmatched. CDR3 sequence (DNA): TGTGCCAGCAGTTTGGGGACAGGGACTGGGCAGTTCTTC. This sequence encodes CASSLGTGTGQFF.

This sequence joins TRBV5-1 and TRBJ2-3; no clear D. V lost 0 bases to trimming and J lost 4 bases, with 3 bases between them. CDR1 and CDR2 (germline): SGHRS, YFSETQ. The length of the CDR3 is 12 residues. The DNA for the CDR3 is TGCGCCAGCAGCTTGGACGCAGATACGCAGTATTTT. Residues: CASSLDADTQYF. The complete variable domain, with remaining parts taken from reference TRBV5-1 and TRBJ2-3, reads KAGVTQTPRYLIKTRGQQVTLSCSPISGHRSVSWYQQTPGQGLQFLFEYFSETQRNKGNFPGRFSGRQFSNSRSEMNVSTLELGDSALYLCASSLDADTQYFGPGTRLTVL.

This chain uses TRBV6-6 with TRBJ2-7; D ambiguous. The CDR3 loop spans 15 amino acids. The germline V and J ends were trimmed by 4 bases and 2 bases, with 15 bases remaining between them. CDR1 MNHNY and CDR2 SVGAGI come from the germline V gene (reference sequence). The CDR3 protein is CASSLHATDAYEQYF. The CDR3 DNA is TGTGCCAGCAGTTTGCACGCTACGGACGCCTACGAGCAGTACTTC.

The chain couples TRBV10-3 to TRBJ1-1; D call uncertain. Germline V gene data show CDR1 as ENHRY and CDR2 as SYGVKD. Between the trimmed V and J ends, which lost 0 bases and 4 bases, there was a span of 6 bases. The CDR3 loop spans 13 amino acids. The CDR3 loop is CAISESEGTEAFF. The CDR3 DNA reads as TGTGCCATCAGTGAGTCTGAAGGCACTGAAGCTTTCTTT.

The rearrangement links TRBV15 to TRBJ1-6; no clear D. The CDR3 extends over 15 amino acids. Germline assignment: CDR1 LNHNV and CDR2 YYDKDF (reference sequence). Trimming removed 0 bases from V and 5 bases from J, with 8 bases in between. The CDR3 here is CATSRDRSDNSPLHF. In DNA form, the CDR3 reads TGTGCCACCAGCAGAGATAGGTCTGATAATTCACCCCTCCACTTT.

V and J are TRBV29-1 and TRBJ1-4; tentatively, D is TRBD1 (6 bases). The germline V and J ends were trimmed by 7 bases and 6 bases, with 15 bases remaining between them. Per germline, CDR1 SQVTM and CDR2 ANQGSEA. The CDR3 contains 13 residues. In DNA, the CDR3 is TGCAGCGCCCAGGACAGAAGGCATGAAAAACTGTTTTTT. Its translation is CSAQDRRHEKLFF.

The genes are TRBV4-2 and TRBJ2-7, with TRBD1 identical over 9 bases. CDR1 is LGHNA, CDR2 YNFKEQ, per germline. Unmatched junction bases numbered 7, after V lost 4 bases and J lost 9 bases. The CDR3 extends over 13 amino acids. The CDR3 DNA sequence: TGTGCCAGCAGCCCGTGGGACAGGGTTCGGCAGTACTTC. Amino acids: CASSPWDRVRQYF.

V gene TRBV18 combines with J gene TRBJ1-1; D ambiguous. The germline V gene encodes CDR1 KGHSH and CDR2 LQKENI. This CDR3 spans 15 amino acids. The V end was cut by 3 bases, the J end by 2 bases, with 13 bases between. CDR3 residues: CASSPSFSGNTEAFF. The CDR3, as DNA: TGTGCCAGCTCACCGTCCTTTTCAGGCAACACTGAAGCTTTCTTT.

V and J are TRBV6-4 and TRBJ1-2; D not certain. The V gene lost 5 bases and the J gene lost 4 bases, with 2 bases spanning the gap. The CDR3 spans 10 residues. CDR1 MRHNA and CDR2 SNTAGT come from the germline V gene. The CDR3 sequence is CASSFYGYTF. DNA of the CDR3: TGTGCCAGCAGTTTCTATGGCTACACCTTC.

Here the CDR3 reads CASSSGQPGGEKLFF. The CDR3 region has the DNA TGTGCCAGCAGCTCGGGACAGCCAGGGGGTGAAAAACTGTTTTTT. The chain couples TRBV7-6 to TRBJ1-4, with 7 bases that match TRBD1. This CDR3 has 15 residues. CDR1 is SGHVS and CDR2 is FNYEAQ in the germline V gene. The V segment lost 4 bases and the J segment 7 bases; nucleotides outside the gene matches: 9.

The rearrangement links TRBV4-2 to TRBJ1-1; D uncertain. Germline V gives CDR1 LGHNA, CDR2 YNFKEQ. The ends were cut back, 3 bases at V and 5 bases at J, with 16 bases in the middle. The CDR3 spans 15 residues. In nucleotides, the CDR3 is TGTGCCAGCAGCCAGGACCTAGGTGCGGGGACTGAAGCTTTCTTT. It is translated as CASSQDLGAGTEAFF.

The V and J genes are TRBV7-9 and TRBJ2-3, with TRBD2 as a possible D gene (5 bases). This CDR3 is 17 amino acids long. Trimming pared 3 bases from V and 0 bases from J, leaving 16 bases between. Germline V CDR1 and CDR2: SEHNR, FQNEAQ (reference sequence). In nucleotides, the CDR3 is TGTGCCAGCAGCTTTCGGGGTGAAATGCGGAGCACAGATACGCAGTATTTT. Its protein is CASSFRGEMRSTDTQYF.

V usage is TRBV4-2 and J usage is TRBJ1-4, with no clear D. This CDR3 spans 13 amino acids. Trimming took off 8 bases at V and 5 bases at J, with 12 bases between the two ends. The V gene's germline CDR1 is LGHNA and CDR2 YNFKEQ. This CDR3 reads CASRGQLNEKLFF. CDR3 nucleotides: TGTGCCAGCCGAGGGCAGCTAAATGAAAAACTGTTTTTT.

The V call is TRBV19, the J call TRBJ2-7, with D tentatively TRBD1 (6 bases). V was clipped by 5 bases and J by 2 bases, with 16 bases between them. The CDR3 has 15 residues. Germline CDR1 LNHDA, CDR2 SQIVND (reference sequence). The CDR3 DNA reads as TGTGCCAGTAGTCCCGGGACAACTTTCACCTACGAGCAGTACTTC. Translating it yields CASSPGTTFTYEQYF. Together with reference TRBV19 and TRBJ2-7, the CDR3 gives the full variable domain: DGGITQSPKYLFRKEGQNVTLSCEQNLNHDAMYWYRQDPGQGLRLIYYSQIVNDFQKGDIAEGYSVSREKKESFPLTVTSAQKNPTAFYLCASSPGTTFTYEQYFGPGTRLTVT.

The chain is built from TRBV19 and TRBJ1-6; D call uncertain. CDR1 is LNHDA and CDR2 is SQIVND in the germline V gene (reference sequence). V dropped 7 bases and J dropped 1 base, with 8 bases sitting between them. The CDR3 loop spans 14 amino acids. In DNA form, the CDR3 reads TGTGCCAGTATGACGGGATCCTATAATTCACCCCTCCACTTT. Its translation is CASMTGSYNSPLHF.

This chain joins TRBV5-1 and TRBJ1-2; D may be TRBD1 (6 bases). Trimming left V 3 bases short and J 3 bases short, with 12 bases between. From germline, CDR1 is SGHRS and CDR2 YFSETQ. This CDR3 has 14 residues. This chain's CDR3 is CASSWTGGDYGYTF. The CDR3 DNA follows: TGCGCCAGCAGCTGGACTGGGGGCGACTATGGCTACACCTTC.

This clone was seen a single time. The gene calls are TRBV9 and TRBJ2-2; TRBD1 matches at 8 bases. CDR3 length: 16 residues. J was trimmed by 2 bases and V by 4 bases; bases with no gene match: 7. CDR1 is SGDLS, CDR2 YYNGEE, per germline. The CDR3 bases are TGTGCCAGCAGCTCACCGGGACAGGCTAACACCGGGGAGCTGTTTTTT. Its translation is CASSSPGQANTGELFF.